These 13 T cell receptor beta chains share one sample of origin, sequenced in a study of T-cell memory formation after mild COVID-19. TCRdb ran MiXCR on the 5' RACE reads and lists one entry per CDR3 protein. The repertoire includes under 400,000 distinct CDR3 sequences, over 20% of them detected once, and under 15% sits in the top ten. Sequencing input: PBMCs or a T cell subset sorted from them (not recorded which). Source of these receptors: an adult woman who had mild COVID-19 (a few samples of this study predate the infection). Cell type and time point are not known.

This clonotype came up a few times. This CDR3 reads CASSEGERAQYF. The CDR3 DNA sequence: TGTGCCAGCAGTGAAGGGGAGCGGGCGCAGTATTTT. The chain is built from TRBV25-1 and TRBJ2-3, with D possibly being TRBD2 (6 bases). This CDR3 has 12 residues. Trimming took 2 bases from V and 10 from J, leaving 10 bases between them. Germline CDR1 and CDR2: MGHDK and SYGVNS.

CDR3 loop: CASSPPDRRVYGYTF. The DNA for the CDR3 is TGTGCCAGCAGCCCTCCCGACAGGCGAGTCTATGGCTACACCTTC. The gene calls are TRBV6-5 and TRBJ1-2; TRBD1 is a possible D gene (6 bases). In germline, CDR1 is MNHEY, CDR2 SVGAGI. The CDR3 length is 15 residues. The ends were cut back, 6 bases at V and 4 bases at J, with 18 bases in the middle.

This chain joins TRBV5-1 and TRBJ2-7, with D hard to call. Trimming cost V 0 bases and J 6 bases, with 7 bases left between them. The germline V gene encodes CDR1 SGHRS and CDR2 YFSETQ. The length of the CDR3 is 12 residues. The CDR3 nucleotides are TGCGCCAGCAGCTTGGCGTCGGGCGAGCAGTACTTC. Its translation is CASSLASGEQYF.

The chain carries TRBV9 and TRBJ2-1, with 10 bases identical to TRBD2. Trimming took 3 bases from V and 0 from J; bases not matched to a gene: 6. The CDR3 totals 17 residues. Germline V gene lookup returns CDR1 SGDLS and CDR2 YYNGEE. CDR3: CASSAAGGVSSYNEQFF. CDR3 DNA sequence: TGTGCCAGCAGCGCAGCGGGAGGGGTAAGCTCCTACAATGAGCAGTTCTTC.

This clonotype came up many times. V gene TRBV20-1 combines with J gene TRBJ2-3, with 8 bases lining up with TRBD2. The CDR3 spans 15 residues. The germline CDR1 and CDR2 sequences are DFQATT and SNEGSKA (reference sequence). The V segment lost 2 bases and the J segment 6 bases; nucleotides outside the gene matches: 10. The CDR3 DNA reads as TGCAGTGCTAGAACCGAAGCGGGAGTTTGGGATACGCAGTATTTT. This codes for CSARTEAGVWDTQYF.

The chain combines TRBV7-9 with TRBJ2-5, with 9 bases identical to TRBD1. V gave up 6 bases and J gave up 4 bases; unmatched junction bases: 9. The CDR3 spans 15 residues. Looked up from germline, CDR1 is SEHNR and CDR2 is FQNEAQ (reference sequence). CDR3 DNA: TGTGCCAGCAGTCCCCCGGGACAGGGACGAGAGACCCAGTACTTC. This codes for CASSPPGQGRETQYF.

As DNA, the CDR3 is TGTGCCAGCAGCTTTTTTCTGGGGGGAAGTCGGAACTATGGCTACACCTTC. Amino acid sequence: CASSFFLGGSRNYGYTF. V is TRBV3-1 and J is TRBJ1-2, with D tentatively TRBD1 (5 bases). The CDR3 spans 17 residues. Trimming left V 5 bases short and J 2 bases short, with 21 bases between. The germline CDR1 and CDR2 sequences are LGHDT and YNNKEL (reference sequence).

This clonotype was counted a few times. The chain recombines TRBV20-1 with TRBJ1-3, with a possible D match to TRBD1 (5 bases). Germline V gene lookup returns CDR1 DFQATT and CDR2 SNEGSKA (reference sequence). This CDR3 has 14 amino acids. V was trimmed by 6 bases and J by 3 bases, leaving 15 bases between them. CDR3 loop: CSAKGLRGGNTIYF. Here the CDR3 DNA reads TGCAGTGCCAAGGGACTCCGGGGTGGAAACACCATATATTTT.

This clonotype was picked up many times. The chain has TRBV20-1 and TRBJ1-3; D is possibly TRBD1 (5 bases). The CDR3 has 12 residues. The V gene lost 7 bases and the J gene lost 0 bases, with 7 bases spanning the gap. Germline CDR1 DFQATT, CDR2 SNEGSKA (reference sequence). The CDR3 sequence: CSVGDSGNTIYF. For the CDR3, the DNA is TGCAGTGTAGGGGACTCTGGAAACACCATATATTTT.

This clonotype was observed a handful of times. The chain employs TRBV20-1 and TRBJ2-7; TRBD1 matches 7 bases. There are 14 residues in the CDR3. The germline V gene encodes CDR1 DFQATT and CDR2 SNEGSKA (reference sequence). Trimming removed 6 bases from V and 2 bases from J; junction bases left unmatched: 10. CDR3 DNA: TGCAGTGCCAGACGGGGACAGCCACCCTACGAGCAGTACTTC. Residues: CSARRGQPPYEQYF.

V gene TRBV7-8 combines with J gene TRBJ2-2; D not resolved. Trimming removed 4 bases at V and 4 bases at J, with 7 bases between. CDR1 is SGHVS and CDR2 is FQNEAQ in the germline V gene. This CDR3 contains 13 residues. CDR3: CASSSWRTGELFF. DNA for the CDR3: TGTGCCAGCAGCTCTTGGCGCACCGGGGAGCTGTTTTTT.

This clonotype has more than one count but fewer than ten. The rearrangement joins TRBV7-9 to TRBJ2-7; D may correspond to TRBD1 or TRBD2 (5 bases each). Deletions cut 5 bases from V and 0 bases from J, with 17 bases between. Germline-derived CDR1 and CDR2 are SEHNR and FQNEAQ (reference sequence). The CDR3 covers 16 residues. This CDR3 is CASSMTSGTVSYEQYF. CDR3 nucleotide sequence: TGTGCCAGCAGCATGACGTCCGGGACGGTCTCCTACGAGCAGTACTTC.

The rearrangement links TRBV9 to TRBJ2-7; D is unresolved. The CDR3 sequence is 15 residues long. Deletions cut 0 bases from V and 2 bases from J, with 12 bases between. Germline loops: CDR1 SGDLS, CDR2 YYNGEE. The DNA of the CDR3 is TGTGCCAGCAGCGTAGACCCCAGCTCGACCTACGAGCAGTACTTC. It yields the protein CASSVDPSSTYEQYF.